These 16 T cell receptor beta chains were all obtained from the same sample, sequenced in a study of blood T cells in healthy people across ages. The second PCR ran 7 to 11 cycles with a sample-barcoded 5' primer and J-beta primers. TCRdb redid the calling of the 5' RACE reads with MiXCR, one entry per CDR3 protein. The data show roughly 900,000 distinct CDR3 sequences, around 49% seen once. The material sequenced was blood. Receptor source: a young man in good health.

The chain links TRBV28 to TRBJ2-7; TRBD2 matches 10 bases. Looked up from germline, CDR1 is MDHEN and CDR2 is SYDVKM. The CDR3 loop spans 15 amino acids. Trimming removed 4 bases from V and 3 bases from J; junction bases left unmatched: 6. This CDR3 is CASSSPSGSVYEQYF. In DNA form, the CDR3 reads TGTGCCAGCAGTTCGCCTAGCGGGAGTGTCTACGAGCAGTACTTC.

This clonotype appeared a few times. The CDR3 DNA sequence: TGCAGTGCTAGAGTCTGGGCGGGGCTTCAAGAGACCCAGTACTTC. Translating gives CSARVWAGLQETQYF. The chain joins TRBV20-1 to TRBJ2-5, with TRBD2 as a possible D gene (6 bases). Germline loops: CDR1 DFQATT, CDR2 SNEGSKA (reference sequence). The CDR3 has 15 amino acids. V was clipped by 1 base and J by 2 bases, with 14 bases between them.

J is TRBJ1-1 and V is TRBV5-1; no clear D gene. V gave up 0 bases and J gave up 0 bases, with 12 bases separating them. Germline CDR1 is SGHRS and CDR2 is YFSETQ. The CDR3 loop spans 16 amino acids. The CDR3: CASSLAEQRMNTEAFF. Written as DNA, the CDR3 is TGCGCCAGCAGCTTGGCGGAACAGCGGATGAACACTGAAGCTTTCTTT.

The V and J genes are TRBV27 and TRBJ2-7; D gene uncertain. This CDR3 has 14 residues. Germline V CDR1 and CDR2: MNHEY, SMNVEV (reference sequence). V lost 5 bases to trimming and J lost 0 bases, with 11 bases between them. This chain's CDR3 is CASSVFSSSYEQYF. Written as DNA, the CDR3 is TGTGCCAGCAGTGTCTTCTCGAGCTCCTACGAGCAGTACTTC.

The chain links TRBV5-1 to TRBJ2-5, with D possibly TRBD1 on 6 matching bases. There are 13 residues in the CDR3. Germline V gene data show CDR1 as SGHRS and CDR2 as YFSETQ. V was trimmed by 6 bases and J by 4 bases, leaving 13 bases between them. The CDR3 DNA reads as TGCGCCAGCACGAAACAGGGTACAGAGACCCAGTACTTC. Encoded protein: CASTKQGTETQYF.

This clonotype was observed a handful of times. V is TRBV2 and J is TRBJ2-5, with 7 bases identical to TRBD2. V lost 4 bases and J lost 2; bases outside the gene matches: 7. The germline V gene has CDR1 SNHLY and CDR2 FYNNEI. The CDR3 length is 15 residues. The CDR3 is CASSAQLARQETQYF. CDR3 DNA: TGTGCCAGCAGTGCCCAACTAGCGCGACAAGAGACCCAGTACTTC.

This clonotype was picked up many times. The V and J genes are TRBV4-3 and TRBJ2-7, with D possibly matching TRBD2 (5 bases). Germline-derived CDR1 and CDR2 are LGHNA and YSLEER. The V end was cut by 2 bases, the J end by 5 bases, with 10 bases between. CDR3 length: 13 amino acids. CDR3 sequence: CASSQRSADEQYF. The CDR3 coding sequence is TGCGCCAGCAGCCAACGTAGCGCGGACGAGCAGTACTTC.

This chain joins TRBV28 and TRBJ1-6; no clear D. The CDR3 has 14 amino acids. Germline CDR1 reads MDHEN; CDR2 reads SYDVKM. V gave up 8 bases and J gave up 5 bases, with 13 bases separating them. This chain's CDR3 is CASQPRADNSPLHF. The CDR3 DNA sequence: TGTGCCAGCCAGCCCCGAGCGGATAATTCACCCCTCCACTTT.

This clonotype was seen ten or more times. CDR3 amino acids: CASSSTAAGTQYF. CDR3 nucleotide sequence: TGTGCCAGCAGTTCTACGGCTGCGGGTACGCAGTATTTT. The chain has TRBV27 and TRBJ2-3; D is perhaps TRBD2 (5 bases). Germline CDR1 and CDR2: MNHEY and SMNVEV (reference sequence). There are 13 residues in the CDR3. The germline V and J ends were trimmed by 4 bases and 8 bases, with 13 bases remaining between them.

The chain employs TRBV11-2 and TRBJ2-7; no reliable D call. The V end lost 4 bases, the J end lost 7 bases, and 20 bases lay between the germline ends. Germline assignment: CDR1 SGHAT and CDR2 FQNNGV. The CDR3 is 15 amino acids. CDR3 bases: TGTGCCAGCAGCTCGGCCGTGTTCAGGCCTCAGGAGCAGTACTTC. This encodes CASSSAVFRPQEQYF.

This clonotype has just a few counts. The J gene is TRBJ2-7, the V gene TRBV4-1; TRBD1 agrees at 7 bases. The germline V gene has CDR1 MGHRA and CDR2 YSYEKL. This CDR3 is 14 amino acids long. The ends lost 0 bases at V and 3 bases at J; junction bases unmatched: 2. This CDR3 is CASSQEGQHYEQYF. CDR3 DNA: TGCGCCAGCAGCCAAGAGGGACAGCACTACGAGCAGTACTTC.

The rearrangement joins TRBV4-1 to TRBJ1-6; D gene unclear. CDR3 size: 16 residues. Germline-derived CDR1 and CDR2 are MGHRA and YSYEKL. Deletions cut 1 base from V and 8 bases from J, with 15 bases between. CDR3: CASSQVPRDVYSPLHF. The DNA for the CDR3 is TGCGCCAGCAGCCAAGTCCCGAGGGATGTTTATTCACCCCTCCACTTT.

The chain uses TRBV2 and TRBJ2-3; tentatively, D is TRBD1 or TRBD2 (5 bases each). The CDR3 spans 15 residues. Germline-derived CDR1 and CDR2 are SNHLY and FYNNEI. The V end was cut by 4 bases, the J end by 0 bases, with 11 bases between. DNA of the CDR3: TGTGCCAGCAGTGTCGGGGACGGCAGCACAGATACGCAGTATTTT. This gives the protein CASSVGDGSTDTQYF.

V and J are TRBV7-2 and TRBJ1-6, with 7 positions matching TRBD1. From germline, CDR1 is SGHTA and CDR2 FQGNSA. The ends lost 4 bases at V and 6 bases at J; junction bases unmatched: 3. The CDR3 is 14 residues long. The CDR3 spells CASSYPGGNSPLHF. As DNA, the CDR3 is TGTGCCAGCAGCTACCCAGGGGGTAATTCACCCCTCCACTTT. Full variable domain (rest looked up from reference TRBV7-2 and TRBJ1-6): GAGVSQSPSNKVTEKGKDVELRCDPISGHTALYWYRQSLGQGLEFLIYFQGNSAPDKSGLPSDRFSAERTGGSVSTLTIQRTQQEDSAVYLCASSYPGGNSPLHFGNGTRLTVT.

The chain links TRBV20-1 to TRBJ2-3; no firm D call. With 3 bases removed from V and 6 bases from J, the gap between germline ends came to 16 bases. From germline, CDR1 is DFQATT and CDR2 SNEGSKA (reference sequence). The CDR3 has 14 residues. CDR3 DNA sequence: TGCAGTGCTAGGTTTTCATCCTGGAGTGATACGCAGTATTTT. As protein: CSARFSSWSDTQYF.

This clonotype has only a few counts. V usage is TRBV20-1 and J usage is TRBJ2-1; 8 nucleotides align to TRBD1. CDR1 is DFQATT, CDR2 SNEGSKA, per germline (reference sequence). The CDR3 has 15 residues. The trim removed 7 bases at V and 4 bases at J, leaving 12 bases unmatched. DNA for the CDR3: TGCAGTGTCCCTAGGTTGACAGGGGTTTACAATGAGCAGTTCTTC. This sequence encodes CSVPRLTGVYNEQFF.